The rows below give T cell receptor beta chains drawn from one sample of a study of control samples from healthy donors and cancer patients. Sequenced by immunoSEQ multiplex PCR; TCRdb stores in-frame clones only, minus some. The sample contains about 130,000 clones, more than 80% of which appear only once. The sequencing input was blood. Every receptor here comes from a man aged 35 to 55 in good health. Each CDR3 is given with its conserved first and last residue. The order of the fields is V gene, J gene, D gene, clone size, CDR3 protein, CDR3 DNA. A D gene is named only where the DNA matches it firmly. Size values are once, few and many counts, or a class for expanded clones, and some rows have none.

V: TRBV7-9
J: TRBJ2-1
D: .
size: .
CDR3: CASRRTSYSDEQFF
DNA: TGTGCCAGCAGGCGAACTAGTTATTCTGATGAGCAGTTCTTC

V: TRBV12-3/TRBV12-4
J: TRBJ2-3
D: .
size: .
CDR3: CASSLYTDTQYF
DNA: TGTGCCAGCAGTTTGTACACAGATACGCAGTATTTT

V: TRBV3-1/TRBV3-2
J: TRBJ1-6
D: .
size: .
CDR3: CASSDLYNSPLHF
DNA: TGTGCCAGCAGCGACCTCTATAATTCACCCCTCCACTTT

V: TRBV14
J: TRBJ1-5
D: TRBD1
size: .
CDR3: CASTGTGGSVKHF
DNA: TGTGCCAGCACGGGGACAGGGGGCTCCGTTAAGCATTTT

V: TRBV11-2
J: TRBJ2-7
D: TRBD1
size: once
CDR3: CASSSFGQGAWYEQYF
DNA: TGTGCCAGCAGCTCTTTCGGACAGGGGGCATGGTACGAGCAGTACTTC

V: TRBV15
J: TRBJ1-4
D: .
size: few
CDR3: CATSRVAGLNEKLFF
DNA: TGTGCCACCAGCAGAGTTGCCGGTCTTAATGAAAAACTGTTTTTT

V: TRBV11-3
J: TRBJ2-2
D: .
size: .
CDR3: CASSLATGELFF
DNA: TGTGCCAGCAGCTTAGCCACCGGGGAGCTGTTTTTT

V: TRBV10-3
J: TRBJ1-6
D: .
size: .
CDR3: CAIRQLSNSPLHF
DNA: TGTGCCATCCGCCAGCTCTCAAATTCACCCCTCCACTTT

V: TRBV2
J: TRBJ1-5
D: .
size: few
CDR3: CASTPEEGGNQPQHF
DNA: TGTGCCAGCACCCCAGAGGAGGGAGGCAATCAGCCCCAGCATTTT

V: TRBV15
J: TRBJ2-1
D: .
size: .
CDR3: CATSGVRTLYNEQFF
DNA: TGTGCCACCAGCGGCGTCAGGACCCTTTACAATGAGCAGTTCTTC

V: TRBV3-1/TRBV3-2
J: TRBJ1-4
D: .
size: .
CDR3: CASSHREKLFF
DNA: TGTGCCAGCAGCCACCGAGAAAAACTGTTTTTT